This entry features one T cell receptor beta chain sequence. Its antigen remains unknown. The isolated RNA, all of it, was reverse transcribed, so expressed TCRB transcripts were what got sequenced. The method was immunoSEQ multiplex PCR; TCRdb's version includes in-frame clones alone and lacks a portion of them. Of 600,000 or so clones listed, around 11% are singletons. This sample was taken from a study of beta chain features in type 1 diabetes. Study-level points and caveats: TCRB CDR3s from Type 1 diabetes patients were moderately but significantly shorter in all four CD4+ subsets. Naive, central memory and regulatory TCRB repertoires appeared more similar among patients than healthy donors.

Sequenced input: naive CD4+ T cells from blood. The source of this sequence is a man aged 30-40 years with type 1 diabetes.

In DNA, the CDR3 is TGTGCCAGTAGTAACAGGGTCCCAGATACGCAGTATTTT. Translation gives CASSNRVPDTQYF. The rearrangement joins TRBV19 to TRBJ2-3; a possible D gene is TRBD1 (6 bases). CDR3 length equals 13 residues. Looked up from germline, CDR1 is LNHDA and CDR2 is SQIVND (reference sequence). The ends were cut back, 4 bases at V and 4 bases at J, with 9 bases in the middle.